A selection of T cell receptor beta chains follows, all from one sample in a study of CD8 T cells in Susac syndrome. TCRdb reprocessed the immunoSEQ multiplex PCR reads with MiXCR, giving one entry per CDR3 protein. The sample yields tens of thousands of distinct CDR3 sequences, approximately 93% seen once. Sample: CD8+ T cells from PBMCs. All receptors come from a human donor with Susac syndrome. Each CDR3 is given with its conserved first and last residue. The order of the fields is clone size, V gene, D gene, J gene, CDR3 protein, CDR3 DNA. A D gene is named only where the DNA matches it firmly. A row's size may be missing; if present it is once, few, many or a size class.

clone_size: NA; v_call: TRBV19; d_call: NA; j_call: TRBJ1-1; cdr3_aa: CASRWGGDSQNTEAFF; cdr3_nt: TGTGCCAGTAGATGGGGAGGGGACTCCCAGAACACTGAAGCTTTCTTT
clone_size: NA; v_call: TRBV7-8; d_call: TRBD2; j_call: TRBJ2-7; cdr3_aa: CASCPGVAGDDYEQYF; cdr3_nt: TGTGCCAGCTGCCCCGGGGTAGCGGGAGATGACTACGAGCAGTACTTC
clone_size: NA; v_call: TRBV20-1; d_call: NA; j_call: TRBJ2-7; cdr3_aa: CSASSLEFYEQYF; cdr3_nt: TGCAGTGCTAGTAGCCTAGAATTCTACGAGCAGTACTTC
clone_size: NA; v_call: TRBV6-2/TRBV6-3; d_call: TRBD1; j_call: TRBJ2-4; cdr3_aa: CATGQGVAKNIQYF; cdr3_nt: TGTGCCACCGGGCAGGGGGTGGCCAAAAACATTCAGTACTTC
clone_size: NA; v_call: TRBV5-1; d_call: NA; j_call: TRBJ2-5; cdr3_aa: CASSFGLQETQYF; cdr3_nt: TGCGCCAGCAGCTTCGGCCTACAAGAGACCCAGTACTTC
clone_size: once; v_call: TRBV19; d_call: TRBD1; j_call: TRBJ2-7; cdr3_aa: CASSIGTGAYEQYF; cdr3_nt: TGTGCCAGTAGTATCGGGACAGGGGCCTACGAGCAGTACTTC
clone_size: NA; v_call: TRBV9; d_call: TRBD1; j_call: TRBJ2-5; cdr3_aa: CASSFGTGHQETQYF; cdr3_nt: TGTGCCAGCAGCTTTGGGACAGGGCACCAAGAGACCCAGTACTTC
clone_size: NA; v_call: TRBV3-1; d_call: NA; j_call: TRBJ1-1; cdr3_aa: CASSQSSGFNTEAFF; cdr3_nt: TGTGCCAGCAGCCAATCTTCAGGCTTCAACACTGAAGCTTTCTTT
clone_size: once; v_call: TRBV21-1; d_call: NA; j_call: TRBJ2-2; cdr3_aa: CASSKPGLAGCTGELFF; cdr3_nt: TGTGCCAGCAGCAAACCGGGACTAGCGGGCTGTACCGGGGAGCTGTTTTTT
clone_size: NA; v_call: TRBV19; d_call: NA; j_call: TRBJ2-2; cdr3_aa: CASIGSGFTGELFF; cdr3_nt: TGTGCCAGTATAGGTAGCGGATTCACCGGGGAGCTGTTTTTT
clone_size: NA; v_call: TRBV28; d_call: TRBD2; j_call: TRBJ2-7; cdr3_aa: CASSQRTSGTHEQYF; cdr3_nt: TGTGCCAGCAGTCAAAGGACTAGCGGGACCCACGAGCAGTACTTC
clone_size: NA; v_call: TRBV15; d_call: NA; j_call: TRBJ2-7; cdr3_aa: CATSREGRYSYEQYF; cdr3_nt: TGTGCCACCAGCAGAGAGGGGCGCTACTCCTACGAGCAGTACTTC
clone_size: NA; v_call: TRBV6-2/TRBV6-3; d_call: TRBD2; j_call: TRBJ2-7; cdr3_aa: CASRPTSVPYEQYF; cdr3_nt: TGTGCCAGCAGACCTACTAGCGTACCCTACGAGCAGTACTTC
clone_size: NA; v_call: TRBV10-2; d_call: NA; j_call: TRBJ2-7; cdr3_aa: CASRLGTAGTYEQYF; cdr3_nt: TGCGCCAGCAGACTAGGGACGGCGGGCACCTACGAGCAGTACTTC
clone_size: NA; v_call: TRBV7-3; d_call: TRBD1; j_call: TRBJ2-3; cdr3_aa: CASSPRTGGTDTQYF; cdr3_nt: TGTGCCAGCAGCCCACGGACAGGGGGCACAGATACGCAGTATTTT
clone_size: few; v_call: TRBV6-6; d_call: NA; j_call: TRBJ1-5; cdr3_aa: CASSPGNQPQHF; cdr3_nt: TGTGCCAGCAGCCCTGGGAACCAGCCCCAGCATTTT
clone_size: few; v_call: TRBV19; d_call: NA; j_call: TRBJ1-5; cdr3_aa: CASNSAPNQPQHF; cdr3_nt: TGTGCCAGTAATAGCGCTCCGAATCAGCCCCAGCATTTT
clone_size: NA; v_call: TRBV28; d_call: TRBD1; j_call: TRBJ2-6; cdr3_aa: CASSQPGQDSSGANVLTF; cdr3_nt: TGTGCCAGCAGTCAACCGGGACAGGATAGCTCTGGGGCCAACGTCCTGACTTTC
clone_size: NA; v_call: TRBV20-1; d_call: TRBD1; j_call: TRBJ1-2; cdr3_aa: CSATGDGYTF; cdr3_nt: TGCAGTGCCACAGGGGATGGCTACACCTTC
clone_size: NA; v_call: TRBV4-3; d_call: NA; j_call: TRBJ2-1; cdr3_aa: CASSQDLGSGAYNEQFF; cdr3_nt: TGCGCCAGCAGCCAAGATCTTGGCAGTGGGGCCTACAATGAGCAGTTCTTC
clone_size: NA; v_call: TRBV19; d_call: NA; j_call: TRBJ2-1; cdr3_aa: CASSTSIGEQFF; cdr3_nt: TGTGCCAGTAGTACTAGTATTGGTGAGCAGTTCTTC
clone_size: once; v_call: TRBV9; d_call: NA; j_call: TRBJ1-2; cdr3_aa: CASSVDQENYGYTF; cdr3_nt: TGTGCCAGCAGCGTAGACCAGGAAAACTATGGCTACACCTTC
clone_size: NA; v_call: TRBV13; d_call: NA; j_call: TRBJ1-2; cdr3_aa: CASSYRDSYIYGYTF; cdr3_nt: TGTGCCAGCAGCTACCGGGACTCTTACATCTATGGCTACACCTTC
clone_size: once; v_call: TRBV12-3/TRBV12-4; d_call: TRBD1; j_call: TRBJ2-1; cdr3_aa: CASSGVVAGGRFVSSYNEQFF; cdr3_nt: TGTGCCAGCAGTGGGGTTGTGGCAGGGGGCCGGTTTGTTAGCTCCTACAATGAGCAGTTCTTC
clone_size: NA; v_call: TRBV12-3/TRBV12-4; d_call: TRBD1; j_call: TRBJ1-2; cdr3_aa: CASRDREDYGYTF; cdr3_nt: TGTGCCAGCAGGGACAGGGAAGACTATGGCTACACCTTC
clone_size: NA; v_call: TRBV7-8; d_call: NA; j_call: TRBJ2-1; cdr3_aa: CASSSYTGEQFF; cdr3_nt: TGTGCCAGCAGCTCCTACACAGGGGAGCAGTTCTTC
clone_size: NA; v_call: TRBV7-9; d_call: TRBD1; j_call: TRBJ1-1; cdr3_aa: CASSFWTGGDGTEAFF; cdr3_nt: TGTGCCAGCAGCTTCTGGACAGGGGGCGACGGCACTGAAGCTTTCTTT
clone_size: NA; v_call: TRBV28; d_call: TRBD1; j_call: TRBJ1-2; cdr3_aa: CASSYGQADYGYTF; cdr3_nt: TGTGCCAGCAGTTACGGACAGGCGGACTATGGCTACACCTTC
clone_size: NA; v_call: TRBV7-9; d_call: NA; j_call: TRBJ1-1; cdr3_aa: CASSQTGTNSNTEAFF; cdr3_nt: TGTGCCAGCAGCCAGACAGGAACCAACTCGAACACTGAAGCTTTCTTT
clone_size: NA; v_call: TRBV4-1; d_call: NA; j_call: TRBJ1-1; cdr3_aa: CASSQVGDDTEAFF; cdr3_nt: TGCGCCAGCAGCCAAGTAGGGGATGACACTGAAGCTTTCTTT
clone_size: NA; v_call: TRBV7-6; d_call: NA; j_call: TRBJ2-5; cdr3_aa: CASAGATQETQYF; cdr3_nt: TGTGCCAGCGCCGGGGCTACTCAAGAGACCCAGTACTTC
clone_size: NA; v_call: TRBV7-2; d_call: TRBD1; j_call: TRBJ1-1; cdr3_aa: CASSPGGVDTEAFF; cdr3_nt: TGTGCCAGCAGCCCAGGGGGCGTGGACACTGAAGCTTTCTTT
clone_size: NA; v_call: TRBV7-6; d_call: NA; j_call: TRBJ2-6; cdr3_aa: CASSPKGGWTSGANVLTF; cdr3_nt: TGTGCCAGCAGCCCTAAGGGGGGGTGGACCTCTGGGGCCAACGTCCTGACTTTC
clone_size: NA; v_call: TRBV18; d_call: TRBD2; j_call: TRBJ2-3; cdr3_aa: CASSPGGGAPPSPSTDTQYF; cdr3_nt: TGTGCCAGCTCACCAGGCGGGGGGGCCCCACCAAGTCCTAGCACAGATACGCAGTATTTT
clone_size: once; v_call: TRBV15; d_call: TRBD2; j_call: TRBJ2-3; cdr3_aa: CATSRGLAGEADQYF; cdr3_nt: TGTGCCACCAGCAGAGGACTAGCGGGAGAAGCAGATCAGTATTTT
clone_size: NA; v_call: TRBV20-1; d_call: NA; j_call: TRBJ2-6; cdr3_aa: CSARDPAALSGANVLTF; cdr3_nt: TGCAGTGCTAGAGATCCGGCAGCCCTTTCCGGGGCCAACGTCCTGACTTTC
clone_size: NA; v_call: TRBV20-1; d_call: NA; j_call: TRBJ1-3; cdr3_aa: CSARQNSENTIYF; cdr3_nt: TGCAGTGCTCGACAGAACTCTGAAAACACCATATATTTT
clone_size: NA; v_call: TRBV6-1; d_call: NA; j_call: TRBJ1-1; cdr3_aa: CASSEFRSNTEAFF; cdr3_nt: TGTGCCAGCAGTGAATTCCGGTCGAACACTGAAGCTTTCTTT
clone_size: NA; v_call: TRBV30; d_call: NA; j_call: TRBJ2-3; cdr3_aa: CAWSVGSDTQYF; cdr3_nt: TGTGCCTGGAGTGTCGGGAGCGATACGCAGTATTTT
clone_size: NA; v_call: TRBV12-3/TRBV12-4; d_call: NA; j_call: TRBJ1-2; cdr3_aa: CASSQGDSANYGYTF; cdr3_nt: TGTGCCAGCAGCCAAGGGGATTCGGCTAACTATGGCTACACCTTC
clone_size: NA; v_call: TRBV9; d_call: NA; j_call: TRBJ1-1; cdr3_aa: CASSVGPDNTEAFF; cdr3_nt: TGTGCCAGCAGCGTAGGCCCAGACAACACTGAAGCTTTCTTT
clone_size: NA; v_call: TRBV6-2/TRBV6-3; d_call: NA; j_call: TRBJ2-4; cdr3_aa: CASSYEQGGLNIQYF; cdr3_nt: TGTGCCAGCAGTTACGAACAGGGCGGACTGAACATTCAGTACTTC
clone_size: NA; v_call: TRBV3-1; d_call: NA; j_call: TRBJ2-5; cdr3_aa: CASSQQEVETQYF; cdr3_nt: TGTGCCAGCAGCCAACAAGAAGTAGAGACCCAGTACTTC
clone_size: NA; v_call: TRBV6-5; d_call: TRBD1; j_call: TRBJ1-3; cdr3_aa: CASRQNRGSGNTIYF; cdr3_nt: TGTGCCAGCAGACAAAACAGGGGCTCTGGAAACACCATATATTTT
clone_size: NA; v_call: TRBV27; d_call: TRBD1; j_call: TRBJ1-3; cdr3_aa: CASSFSPPMTGAGNTIYF; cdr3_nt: TGTGCCAGCAGTTTCAGCCCGCCAATGACAGGGGCTGGAAACACCATATATTTT
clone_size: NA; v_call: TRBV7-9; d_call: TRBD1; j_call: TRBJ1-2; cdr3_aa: CASSSASGQGRYGYTF; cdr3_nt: TGTGCCAGCAGCTCCGCCAGTGGACAGGGACGGTATGGCTACACCTTC
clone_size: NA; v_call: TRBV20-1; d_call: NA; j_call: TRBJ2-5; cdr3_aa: CSAPILGRVETQYF; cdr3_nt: TGCAGTGCTCCCATCCTGGGAAGGGTGGAGACCCAGTACTTC
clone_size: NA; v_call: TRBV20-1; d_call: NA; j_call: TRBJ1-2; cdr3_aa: CSARDPARGDYGYTF; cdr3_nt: TGCAGTGCTAGAGATCCCGCAAGAGGCGACTATGGCTACACCTTC
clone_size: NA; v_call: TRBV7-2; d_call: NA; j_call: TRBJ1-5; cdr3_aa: CASSLEFRGGPQPQHF; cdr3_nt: TGTGCCAGCAGCTTAGAATTTCGGGGGGGTCCCCAGCCCCAGCATTTT